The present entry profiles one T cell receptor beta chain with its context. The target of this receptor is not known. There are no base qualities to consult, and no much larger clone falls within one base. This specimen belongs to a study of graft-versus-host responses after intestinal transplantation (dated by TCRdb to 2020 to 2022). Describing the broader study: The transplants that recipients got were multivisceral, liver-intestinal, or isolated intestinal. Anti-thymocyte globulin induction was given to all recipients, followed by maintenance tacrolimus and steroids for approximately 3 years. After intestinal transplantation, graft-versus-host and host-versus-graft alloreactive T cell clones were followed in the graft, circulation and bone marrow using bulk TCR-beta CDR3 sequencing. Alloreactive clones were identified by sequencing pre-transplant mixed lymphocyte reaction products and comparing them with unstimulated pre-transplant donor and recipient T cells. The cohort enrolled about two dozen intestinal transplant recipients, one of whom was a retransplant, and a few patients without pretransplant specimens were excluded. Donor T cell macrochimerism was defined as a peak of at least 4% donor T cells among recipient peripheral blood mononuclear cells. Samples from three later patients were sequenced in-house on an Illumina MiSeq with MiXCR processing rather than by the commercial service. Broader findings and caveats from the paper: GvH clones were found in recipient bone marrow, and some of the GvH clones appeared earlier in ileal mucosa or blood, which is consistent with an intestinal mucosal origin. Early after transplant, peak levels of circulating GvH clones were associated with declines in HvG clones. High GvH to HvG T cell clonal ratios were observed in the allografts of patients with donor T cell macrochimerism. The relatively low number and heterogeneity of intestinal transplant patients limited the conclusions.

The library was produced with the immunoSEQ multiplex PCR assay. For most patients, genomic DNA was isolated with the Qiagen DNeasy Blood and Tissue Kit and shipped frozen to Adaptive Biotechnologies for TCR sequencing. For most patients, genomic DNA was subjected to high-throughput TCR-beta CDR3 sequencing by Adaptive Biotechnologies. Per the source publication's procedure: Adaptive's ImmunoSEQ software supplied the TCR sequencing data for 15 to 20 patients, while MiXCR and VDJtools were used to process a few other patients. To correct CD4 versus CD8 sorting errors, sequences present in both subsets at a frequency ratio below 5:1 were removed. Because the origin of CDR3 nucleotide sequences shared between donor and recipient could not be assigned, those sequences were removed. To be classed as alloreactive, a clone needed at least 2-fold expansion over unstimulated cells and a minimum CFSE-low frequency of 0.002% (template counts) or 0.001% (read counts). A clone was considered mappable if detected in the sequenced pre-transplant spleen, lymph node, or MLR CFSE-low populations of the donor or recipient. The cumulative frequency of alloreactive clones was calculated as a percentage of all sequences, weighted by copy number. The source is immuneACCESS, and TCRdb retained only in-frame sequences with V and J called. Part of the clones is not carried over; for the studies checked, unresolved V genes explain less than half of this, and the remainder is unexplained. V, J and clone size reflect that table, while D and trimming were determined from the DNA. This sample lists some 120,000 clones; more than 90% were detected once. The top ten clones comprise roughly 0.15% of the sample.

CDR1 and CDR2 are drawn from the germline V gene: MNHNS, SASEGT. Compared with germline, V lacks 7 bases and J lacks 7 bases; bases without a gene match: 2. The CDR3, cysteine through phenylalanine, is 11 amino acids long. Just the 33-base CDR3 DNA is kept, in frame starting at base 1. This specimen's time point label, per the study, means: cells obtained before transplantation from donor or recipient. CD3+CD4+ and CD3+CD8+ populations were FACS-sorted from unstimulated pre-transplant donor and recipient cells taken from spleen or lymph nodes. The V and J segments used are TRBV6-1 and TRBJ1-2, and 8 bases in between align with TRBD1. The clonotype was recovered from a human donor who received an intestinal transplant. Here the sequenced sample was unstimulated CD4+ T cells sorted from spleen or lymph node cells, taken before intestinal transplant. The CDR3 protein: CASTQGAGYTF. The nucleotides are TGTGCCAGCACCCAGGGGGCTGGCTACACCTTC.